Listed below are T cell receptor beta chains from one sample, sequenced in a study of shared clonotypes between healthy human individuals. Repertoires were generated with immunoSEQ multiplex PCR, while TCRdb's copy carries only in-frame clones and drops some. There are 450,000 to 500,000 clones in the sample; 70% to 85% occur only once, and more than 10% lies in the top ten. Source material: PBMCs. These receptors originate from a woman aged 40-49 years in good health. Some clones in this sample may be carry-over from other donors' samples. CDR3s include the opening cysteine and the closing phenylalanine or tryptophan. D genes are given only for firm matches. Size is omitted from some rows. Given values are once, few, many or a class for expanded clones.

J gene,V gene,clone size,D gene,CDR3 DNA,CDR3 protein
TRBJ2-1,TRBV9,few,-,TGTGCCAGCAGCCCCCGACCTTACAATGAGCAGTTCTTC,CASSPRPYNEQFF
TRBJ1-5,TRBV27,-,-,TGTGCCACCCAAAACCGGGGGGCAGGTGAGGGTATTAGCAATCAGCCCCAGCATTTT,CATQNRGAGEGISNQPQHF
TRBJ2-5,TRBV30,-,TRBD2,TGTGCCTGGAGTCCCACTAGCGCGGGGGAGACCCAGTACTTC,CAWSPTSAGETQYF
TRBJ1-1,TRBV19,-,TRBD1,TGTGCCAGTAGTATAACCCTACAGGGGGCAAACACTGAAGCTTTCTTT,CASSITLQGANTEAFF
TRBJ2-3,TRBV28,-,-,TGTGCCAGCAGCGTAGGCGGTCCGACAGATACGCAGTATTTT,CASSVGGPTDTQYF
TRBJ1-4,TRBV19,-,-,TGTGCCAGTAGTACCCGGACACCAGAGAAACTGTTTTTT,CASSTRTPEKLFF
TRBJ2-1,TRBV28,-,TRBD2,TGTGCTGGGGCTAGCGGGATCGTCTCCTACAATGAGCAGTTCTTC,CAGASGIVSYNEQFF
TRBJ2-3,TRBV7-9,-,-,TGTGCCAGCGGCGGATTCACAGATACGCAGTATTTT,CASGGFTDTQYF
TRBJ1-2,TRBV2,-,TRBD1,TGTGCCAGCAGTGAGAGGGGGCGAGGCTACACCTTC,CASSERGRGYTF
TRBJ2-5,TRBV5-6,-,TRBD1,TGTGCCAGCTTTGATTCAGGGGGTGAGGAGACCCAGTACTTC,CASFDSGGEETQYF
TRBJ2-5,TRBV20-1,-,-,TGCAGTGCTACAGGAAAGGAGACCCAGTACTTC,CSATGKETQYF
TRBJ2-1,TRBV15,-,-,TGTGCCACCAGCCTCAGGAGTTTTCACAATGAGCAGTTCTTC,CATSLRSFHNEQFF
TRBJ2-3,TRBV5-1,-,-,TGCGCCAGCAGCTTTGGGGCAGTTACTAGCACAGATACGCAGTATTTT,CASSFGAVTSTDTQYF
TRBJ2-3,TRBV5-1,-,-,TGCGCCAGCAGCCCCTCATCGAGAGGCACAGATACGCAGTATTTT,CASSPSSRGTDTQYF
TRBJ1-2,TRBV7-9,-,-,TGTGCCAGCAGCTTAATGGGGGTTAACTATGGCTACACCTTC,CASSLMGVNYGYTF
TRBJ2-3,TRBV4-1,-,-,TGCGCCAGCAGCCAAGTCGTGGTCTCGGTCACAGATACGCAGTATTTT,CASSQVVVSVTDTQYF
TRBJ1-1,TRBV11-2,-,-,TGTGCCAGCAGCTTAGAAGTGAATATCCCCACTGAAGCTTTCTTT,CASSLEVNIPTEAFF
TRBJ2-7,TRBV4-2,-,-,TGTGCCAGCAGCCAAAGAGGTATCGGAAGCGAGCAGTACTTC,CASSQRGIGSEQYF
TRBJ2-1,TRBV6-4,-,TRBD2,TGTGCCAGCAGTGTACTAGCGGGAAACTACAATGAGCAGTTCTTC,CASSVLAGNYNEQFF
TRBJ1-1,TRBV7-2,-,-,TGTGCCAGCAGCTATGGGTGGGGGGAGAACACTGAAGCTTTCTTT,CASSYGWGENTEAFF
TRBJ2-5,TRBV7-2,many,TRBD1,TGTGCCAGCAGCTTAGCGGGACAGAGACAAGAGACCCAGTACTTC,CASSLAGQRQETQYF
TRBJ2-7,TRBV28,-,-,TGTGCCAGCAGTTCCCAGGGGACGGGCGAGCAGTACTTC,CASSSQGTGEQYF
TRBJ2-1,TRBV30,once,-,TGTGCCTGGAGGCTGGTGGGTGAGCAGTTCTTC,CAWRLVGEQFF